The 13 T cell receptor beta chains listed next were all sequenced from one sample in a study of cytomegalovirus exposure and HLA in healthy donors. The PCR employed 60 Vbeta primers together with 13 Jbeta primers. Using immunoSEQ multiplex PCR, the repertoire was profiled, and TCRdb retains in-frame clones only, with some absent. The sample consists of 55,000 to 80,000 clones, around 80% of them appearing once. The sequenced sample was PBMCs. The source is a man in his late teens or twenties in good health and CMV-seronegative.

This chain links TRBV4-2 with TRBJ2-5; 12 bases match TRBD2. The CDR3 consists of 15 residues. The V gene's germline CDR1 is LGHNA and CDR2 YNFKEQ. The V segment lost 1 base and the J segment 3 bases; nucleotides outside the gene matches: 0. The CDR3 DNA is TGTGCCAGCAGCCAAGGGACTAGCGGGAAAGAGACCCAGTACTTC. Translating it yields CASSQGTSGKETQYF.

The chain uses TRBV6-1 and TRBJ1-2; 8 bases are shared with TRBD1. The germline CDR1 and CDR2 sequences are MNHNS and SASEGT. The CDR3 runs to 16 residues. The ends lost 3 bases at V and 5 bases at J; junction bases unmatched: 11. The chain's CDR3 is CASSDVFGQGSYGYTF. The DNA of the CDR3 is TGTGCCAGCAGTGACGTATTTGGACAGGGATCATATGGCTACACCTTC.

V is TRBV7-2 and J is TRBJ1-2; the D gene is possibly TRBD1 (6 bases). CDR3 length: 13 residues. Trimming took 8 bases from V and 7 from J, leaving 17 bases between them. The germline V gene encodes CDR1 SGHTA and CDR2 FQGNSA. This CDR3 is CASSLGGRTGYTF. CDR3 nucleotide sequence: TGTGCCAGCTCCCTCGGGGGGCGTACTGGCTACACCTTC.

The V gene is TRBV19, the J gene TRBJ1-2, with 8 bases fitting TRBD1. Trimming took 4 bases from V and 4 from J; bases not matched to a gene: 5. Germline loops: CDR1 LNHDA, CDR2 SQIVND (reference sequence). The CDR3 consists of 14 residues. CDR3 nucleotide sequence: TGTGCCAGTAGTACTTCTACAGGGGGCTATGGCTACACCTTC. Protein sequence: CASSTSTGGYGYTF.

The gene calls are TRBV5-6 and TRBJ1-1, with 7 bases aligning to TRBD1. The V segment lost 5 bases and the J segment 0 bases; nucleotides outside the gene matches: 7. This CDR3 is 15 amino acids long. Looked up from germline, CDR1 is SGHDT and CDR2 is YYEEEE. The CDR3 sequence: CASSFRTGLNTEAFF. CDR3 coding DNA: TGTGCCAGCAGTTTCCGGACAGGACTGAACACTGAAGCTTTCTTT.

This chain links TRBV7-8 with TRBJ2-2; 7 bases agree with TRBD1. With V trimmed by 2 bases and J by 3 bases, 6 bases remained unmatched. The CDR3 runs 16 residues. Germline assignment: CDR1 SGHVS and CDR2 FQNEAQ. The CDR3 sequence is CASSLISTGHTGELFF. Here the CDR3 DNA reads TGTGCCAGCAGCTTAATATCGACAGGGCACACCGGGGAGCTGTTTTTT.

The chain joins TRBV5-1 to TRBJ2-2; D is perhaps TRBD1 (6 bases). The CDR3 covers 16 residues. CDR1 and CDR2 from the germline V gene are SGHRS and YFSETQ. Trimming stripped 0 bases from V and 4 bases from J, with 13 bases between. CDR3 in DNA: TGCGCCAGCAGCTTGGATACAGGGATCGGCACCGGGGAGCTGTTTTTT. Translation: CASSLDTGIGTGELFF.

The chain is built from TRBV2 and TRBJ2-7, with 7 bases lining up with TRBD1. The CDR3 loop spans 13 amino acids. CDR1 and CDR2 from the germline V gene are SNHLY and FYNNEI. Trimming took 6 bases from V and 5 from J; bases not matched to a gene: 7. Written as DNA, the CDR3 is TGTGCCAGCAGGGAACAGGGGCCCCACGAGCAGTACTTC. The encoded protein is CASREQGPHEQYF.

The chain carries TRBV7-9 and TRBJ2-5; no clear D. The V gene's germline CDR1 is SEHNR and CDR2 FQNEAQ (reference sequence). CDR3 length: 15 amino acids. With 1 base removed from V and 7 bases from J, the gap between germline ends came to 16 bases. For the CDR3, the DNA is TGTGCCAGCAGCTTAGACCCAGATACAAGAGGGACCCAGTACTTC. This sequence encodes CASSLDPDTRGTQYF.

The genes are TRBV6-1 and TRBJ2-2; 7 bases align to TRBD2. CDR3 length: 14 amino acids. Losses at the gene ends were 6 bases for V and 5 bases for J; bases not matched to a gene: 6. Germline CDR1 MNHNS, CDR2 SASEGT. The CDR3 nucleotides are TGTGCCAGCAGCGGATACGGGGGGACCGGGGAGCTGTTTTTT. It codes for CASSGYGGTGELFF.

On this clone itself: The same CDR3 can be traced to other DNA sequences in this sample. This chain connects TRBV6-5 to TRBJ1-1; D is uncertain. CDR1 MNHEY and CDR2 SVGAGI come from the germline V gene. This CDR3 comprises 12 residues. Trimming removed 6 bases from V and 3 bases from J, with 8 bases in between. The chain's CDR3 is CASSPGYTEAFF. The CDR3 coding sequence is TGTGCCAGCAGCCCAGGTTACACTGAAGCTTTCTTT.

This clone was found once. This chain uses TRBV6-1 with TRBJ2-5; 7 bases align to TRBD2. Germline V gene data show CDR1 as MNHNS and CDR2 as SASEGT. CDR3 size: 14 residues. V lost 3 bases to trimming and J lost 11 bases; unmatched junction nucleotides: 12. The chain's CDR3 is CASSEGRGPREQYF. The CDR3 bases are TGTGCCAGCAGTGAGGGGAGGGGCCCGCGGGAGCAGTACTTC.

The chain couples TRBV6-6 to TRBJ2-7; D is possibly TRBD1 (5 bases). Germline CDR1 reads MNHNY; CDR2 reads SVGAGI (reference sequence). Trimming stripped 2 bases from V and 2 bases from J, with 13 bases between. This CDR3 comprises 15 residues. CDR3 sequence: CASSYRGGETYEQYF. The CDR3 bases are TGTGCCAGCAGTTACAGGGGCGGCGAAACCTACGAGCAGTACTTC.